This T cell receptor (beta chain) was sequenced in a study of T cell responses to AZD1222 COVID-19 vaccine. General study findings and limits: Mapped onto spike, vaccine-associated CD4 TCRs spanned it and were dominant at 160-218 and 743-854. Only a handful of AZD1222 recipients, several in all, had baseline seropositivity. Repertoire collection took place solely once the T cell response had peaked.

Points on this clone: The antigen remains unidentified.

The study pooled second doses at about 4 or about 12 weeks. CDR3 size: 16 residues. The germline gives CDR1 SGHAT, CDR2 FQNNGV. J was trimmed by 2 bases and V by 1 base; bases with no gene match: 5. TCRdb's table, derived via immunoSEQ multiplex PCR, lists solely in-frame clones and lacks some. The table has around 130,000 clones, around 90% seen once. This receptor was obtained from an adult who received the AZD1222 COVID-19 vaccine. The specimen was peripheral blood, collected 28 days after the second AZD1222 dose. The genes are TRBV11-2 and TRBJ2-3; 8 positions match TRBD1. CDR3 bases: TGTGCCAGCAGCTTAGCGACAGGGGTGAACACAGATACGCAGTATTTT. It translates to CASSLATGVNTDTQYF.